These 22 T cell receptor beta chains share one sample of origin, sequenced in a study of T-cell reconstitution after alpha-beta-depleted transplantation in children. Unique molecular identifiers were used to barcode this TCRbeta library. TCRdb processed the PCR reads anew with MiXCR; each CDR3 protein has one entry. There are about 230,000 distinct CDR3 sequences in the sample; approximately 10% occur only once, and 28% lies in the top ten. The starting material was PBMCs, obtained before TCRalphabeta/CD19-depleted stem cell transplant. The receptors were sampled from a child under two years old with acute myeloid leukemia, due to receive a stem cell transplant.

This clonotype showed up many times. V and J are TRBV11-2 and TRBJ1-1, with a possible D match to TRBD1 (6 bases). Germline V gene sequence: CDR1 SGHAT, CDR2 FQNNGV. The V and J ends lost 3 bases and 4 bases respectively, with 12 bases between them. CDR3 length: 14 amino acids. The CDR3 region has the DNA TGTGCCAGCAGCTTGGAGGTCAGGGGCACTGAAGCTTTCTTT. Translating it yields CASSLEVRGTEAFF.

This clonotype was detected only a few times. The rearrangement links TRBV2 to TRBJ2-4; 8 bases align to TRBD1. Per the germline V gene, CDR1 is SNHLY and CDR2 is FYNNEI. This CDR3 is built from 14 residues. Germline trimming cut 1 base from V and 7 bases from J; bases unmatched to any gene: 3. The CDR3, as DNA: TGTGCCAGCAGTGAAGGGACAGGGCACAACATTCAGTACTTC. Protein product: CASSEGTGHNIQYF.

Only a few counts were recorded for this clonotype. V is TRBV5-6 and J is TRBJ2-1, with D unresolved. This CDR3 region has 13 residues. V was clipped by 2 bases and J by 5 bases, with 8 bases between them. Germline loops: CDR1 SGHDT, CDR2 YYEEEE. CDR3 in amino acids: CASSFTTNNEQFF. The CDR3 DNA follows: TGTGCCAGCAGCTTTACTACGAACAATGAGCAGTTCTTC.

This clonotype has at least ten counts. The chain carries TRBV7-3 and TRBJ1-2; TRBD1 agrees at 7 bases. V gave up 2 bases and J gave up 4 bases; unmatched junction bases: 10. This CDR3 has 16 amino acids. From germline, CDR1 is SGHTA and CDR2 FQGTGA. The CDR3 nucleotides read TGTGCCAGCAGCTTAGACCCACAGGGGATCAGCTATGGCTACACCTTC. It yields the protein CASSLDPQGISYGYTF.

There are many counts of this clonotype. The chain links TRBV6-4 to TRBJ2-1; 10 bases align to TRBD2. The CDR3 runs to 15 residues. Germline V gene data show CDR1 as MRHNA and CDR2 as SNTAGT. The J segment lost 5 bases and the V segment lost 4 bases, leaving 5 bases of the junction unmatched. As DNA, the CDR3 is TGTGCCAGCAGTGGGACTAGCGGTGACCACAATGAGCAGTTCTTC. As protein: CASSGTSGDHNEQFF.

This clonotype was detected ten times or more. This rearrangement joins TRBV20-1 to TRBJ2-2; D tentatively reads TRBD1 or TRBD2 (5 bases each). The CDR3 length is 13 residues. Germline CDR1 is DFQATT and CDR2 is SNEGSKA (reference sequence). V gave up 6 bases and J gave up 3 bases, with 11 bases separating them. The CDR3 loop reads CSAPGPHTGELFF. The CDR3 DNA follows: TGCAGTGCCCCGGGACCCCACACCGGGGAGCTGTTTTTT.

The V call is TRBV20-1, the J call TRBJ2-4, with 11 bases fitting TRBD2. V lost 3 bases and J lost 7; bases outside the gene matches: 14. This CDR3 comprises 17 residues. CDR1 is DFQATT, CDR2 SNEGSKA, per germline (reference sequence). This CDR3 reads CSARVGIAGGPSNIQYF. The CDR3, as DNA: TGCAGTGCTAGGGTCGGGATAGCGGGAGGGCCCTCGAACATTCAGTACTTC.

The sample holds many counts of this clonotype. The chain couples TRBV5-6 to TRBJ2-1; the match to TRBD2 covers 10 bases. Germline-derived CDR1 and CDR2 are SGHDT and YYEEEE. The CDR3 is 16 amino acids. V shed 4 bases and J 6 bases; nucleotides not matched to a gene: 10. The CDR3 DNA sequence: TGTGCCAGCAGCGCAAACTTAGCGGGGGGAGGCAATGAGCAGTTCTTC. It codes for CASSANLAGGGNEQFF.

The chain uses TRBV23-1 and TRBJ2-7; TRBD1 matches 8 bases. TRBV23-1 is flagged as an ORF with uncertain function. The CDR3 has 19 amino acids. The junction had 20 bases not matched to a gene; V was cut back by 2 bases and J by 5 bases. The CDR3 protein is CASSQGTQGADCPGDEQYF. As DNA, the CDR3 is TGCGCCAGCAGTCAAGGGACCCAGGGGGCGGACTGTCCCGGGGACGAGCAGTACTTC.

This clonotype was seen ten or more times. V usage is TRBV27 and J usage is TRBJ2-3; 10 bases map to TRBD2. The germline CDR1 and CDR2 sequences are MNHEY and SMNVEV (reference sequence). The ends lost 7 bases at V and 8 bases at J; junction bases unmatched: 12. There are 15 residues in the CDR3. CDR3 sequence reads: CASTSRLAGEATQYF. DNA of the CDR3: TGTGCCAGCACCTCCCGGCTAGCGGGGGAAGCTACGCAGTATTTT.

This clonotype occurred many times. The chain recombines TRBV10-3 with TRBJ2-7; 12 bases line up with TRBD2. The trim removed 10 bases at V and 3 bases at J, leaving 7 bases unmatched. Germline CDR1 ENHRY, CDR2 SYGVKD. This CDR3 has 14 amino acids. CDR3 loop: CATYPGLAGYEQYF. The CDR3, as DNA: TGTGCCACCTACCCGGGACTAGCGGGCTACGAGCAGTACTTC.

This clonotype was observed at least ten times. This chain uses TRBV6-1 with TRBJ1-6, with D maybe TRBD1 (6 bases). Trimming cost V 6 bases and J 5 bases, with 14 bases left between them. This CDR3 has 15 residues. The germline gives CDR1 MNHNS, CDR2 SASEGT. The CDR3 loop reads CASSPPGHNNSPLHF. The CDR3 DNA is TGTGCCAGCAGCCCGCCGGGACACAATAATTCACCCCTCCACTTT.

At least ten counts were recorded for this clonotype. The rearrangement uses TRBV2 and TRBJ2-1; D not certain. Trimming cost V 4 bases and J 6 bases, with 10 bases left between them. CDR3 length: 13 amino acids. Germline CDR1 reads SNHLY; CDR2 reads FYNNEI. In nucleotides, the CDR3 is TGTGCCAGCAGTGTAGGACCATCCAATGAGCAGTTCTTC. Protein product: CASSVGPSNEQFF.

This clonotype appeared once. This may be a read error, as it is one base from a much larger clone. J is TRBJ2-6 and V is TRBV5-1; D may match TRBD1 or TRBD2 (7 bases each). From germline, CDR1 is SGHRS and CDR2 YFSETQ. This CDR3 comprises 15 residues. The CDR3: CASSLPGGGANVRTF. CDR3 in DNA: TGCGCCAGCAGCTTACCAGGGGGAGGGGCCAACGTCCGGACTTTC.

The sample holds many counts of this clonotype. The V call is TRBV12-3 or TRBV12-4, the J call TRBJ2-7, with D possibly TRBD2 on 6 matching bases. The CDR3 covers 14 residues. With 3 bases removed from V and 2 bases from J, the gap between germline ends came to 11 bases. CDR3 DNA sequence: TGTGCCAGCAGTTTTTGGGGGGAAACCTACGAGCAGTACTTC. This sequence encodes CASSFWGETYEQYF.

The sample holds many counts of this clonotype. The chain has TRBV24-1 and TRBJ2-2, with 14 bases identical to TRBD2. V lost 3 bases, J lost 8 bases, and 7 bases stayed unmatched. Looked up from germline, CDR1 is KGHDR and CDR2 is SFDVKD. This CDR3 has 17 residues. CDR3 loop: CATSDPGTSGSSGELFF. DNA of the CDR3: TGTGCCACCAGTGATCCAGGGACTAGCGGGAGTTCAGGGGAGCTGTTTTTT.

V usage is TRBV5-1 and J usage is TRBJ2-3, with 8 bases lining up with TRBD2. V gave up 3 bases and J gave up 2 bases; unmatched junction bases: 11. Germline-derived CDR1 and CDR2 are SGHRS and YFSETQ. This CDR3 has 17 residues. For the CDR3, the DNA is TGCGCCAGCAGCTCCTCGGGGGGAGCGGGGGCCACAGATACGCAGTATTTT. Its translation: CASSSSGGAGATDTQYF.

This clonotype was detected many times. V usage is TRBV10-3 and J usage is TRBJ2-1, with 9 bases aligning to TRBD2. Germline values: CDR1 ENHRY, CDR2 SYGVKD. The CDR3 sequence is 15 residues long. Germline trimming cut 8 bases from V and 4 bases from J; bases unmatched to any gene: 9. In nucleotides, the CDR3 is TGTGCCATCCGGATTCCTAGCGGGACATACAATGAGCAGTTCTTC. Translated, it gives CAIRIPSGTYNEQFF.

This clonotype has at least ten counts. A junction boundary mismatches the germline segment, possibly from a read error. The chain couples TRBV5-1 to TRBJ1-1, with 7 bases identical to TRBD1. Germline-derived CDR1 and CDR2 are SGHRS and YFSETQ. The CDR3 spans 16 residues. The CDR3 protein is CASSSYPGGEITKAFF. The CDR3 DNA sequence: TGCGCCAGCAGTTCCTACCCAGGGGGTGAGATCACTAAAGCTTTCTTT. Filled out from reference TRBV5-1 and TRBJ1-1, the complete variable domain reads KAGVTQTPRYLIKTRGQQVTLSCSPISGHRSVSWYQQTPGQGLQFLFEYFSETQRNKGNFPGRFSGRQFSNSRSEMNVSTLELGDSALYLCASSSYPGGEITKAFFGQGTRLTVV.

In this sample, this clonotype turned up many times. CDR3 amino acids: CAITQTGGAGTEAFF. CDR3 nucleotide sequence: TGTGCCATCACCCAGACAGGGGGCGCGGGTACTGAAGCTTTCTTT. This chain joins TRBV10-3 and TRBJ1-1; 10 positions agree with TRBD1. The CDR3 length is 15 residues. V lost 7 bases to trimming and J lost 5 bases; unmatched junction nucleotides: 10. Germline V gives CDR1 ENHRY, CDR2 SYGVKD.

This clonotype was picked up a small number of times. CDR3 sequence: CASSLSRGEQYF. The CDR3 region has the DNA TGTGCCAGCAGTTTATCTCGGGGCGAGCAGTACTTC. This chain links TRBV28 with TRBJ2-7, with D tentatively TRBD2 (5 bases). Per the germline V gene, CDR1 is MDHEN and CDR2 is SYDVKM. V dropped 1 base and J dropped 6 bases, with 7 bases sitting between them. There are 12 residues in the CDR3.

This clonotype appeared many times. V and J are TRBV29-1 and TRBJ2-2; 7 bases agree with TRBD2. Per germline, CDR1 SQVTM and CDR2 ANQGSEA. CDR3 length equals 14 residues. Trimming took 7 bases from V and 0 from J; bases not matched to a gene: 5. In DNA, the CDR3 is TGCAGCGGTACTAGCGCACCGAACACCGGGGAGCTGTTTTTT. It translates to CSGTSAPNTGELFF.